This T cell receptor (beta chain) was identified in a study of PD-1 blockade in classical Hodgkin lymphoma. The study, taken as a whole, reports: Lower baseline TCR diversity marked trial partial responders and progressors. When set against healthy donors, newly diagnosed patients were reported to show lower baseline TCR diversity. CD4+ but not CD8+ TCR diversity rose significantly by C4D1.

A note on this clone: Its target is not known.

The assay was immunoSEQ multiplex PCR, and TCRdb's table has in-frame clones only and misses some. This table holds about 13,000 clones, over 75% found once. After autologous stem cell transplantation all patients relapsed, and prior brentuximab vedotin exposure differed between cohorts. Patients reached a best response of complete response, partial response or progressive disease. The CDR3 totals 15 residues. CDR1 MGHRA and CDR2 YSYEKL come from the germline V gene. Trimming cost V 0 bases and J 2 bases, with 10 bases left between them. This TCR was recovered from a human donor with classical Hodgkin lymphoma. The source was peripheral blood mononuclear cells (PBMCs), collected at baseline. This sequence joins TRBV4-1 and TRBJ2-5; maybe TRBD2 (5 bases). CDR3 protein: CASSQDGGLQETQYF. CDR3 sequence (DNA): TGCGCCAGCAGCCAAGACGGAGGTTTACAAGAGACCCAGTACTTC.